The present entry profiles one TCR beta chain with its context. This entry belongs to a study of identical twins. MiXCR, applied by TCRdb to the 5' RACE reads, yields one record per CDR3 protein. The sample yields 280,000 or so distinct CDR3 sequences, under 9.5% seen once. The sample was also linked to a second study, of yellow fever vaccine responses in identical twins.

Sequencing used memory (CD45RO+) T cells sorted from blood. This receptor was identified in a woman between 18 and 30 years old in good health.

The CDR3, as DNA: TGTGCCAGCAGTGGGAGACAGGAACGATCTGGGGCCAACGTCCTGACTTTC. Translated, it gives CASSGRQERSGANVLTF. The rearrangement links TRBV25-1 to TRBJ2-6; possibly TRBD1 for D (6 bases). V gave up 4 bases and J gave up 1 base, with 14 bases separating them. Per germline, CDR1 MGHDK and CDR2 SYGVNS. This CDR3 has 17 residues.